Described below is a single T cell receptor (beta chain) sequence and its context. The germline V and J ends were trimmed by 1 base and 4 bases, with 12 bases remaining between them. The length of the CDR3 is 15 residues. Looked up from germline, CDR1 is SGHTA and CDR2 is FQGNSA. 5'-RACE, quantitative and with molecular barcodes, yielded the TCR beta libraries. MiXCR was run by TCRdb on the 5' RACE reads, yielding one entry per CDR3 protein. This sample has approximately 220,000 distinct CDR3 sequences, with 10% found just once. The data stem from a study of CD8 T cells in ankylosing spondylitis. This receptor was taken from a male donor with ankylosing spondylitis or in good health (not recorded which). Sequences were obtained from blood, either unsorted or a sorted T cell fraction (not recorded which). V gene TRBV7-2 combines with J gene TRBJ2-3; D tentatively fits TRBD1 or TRBD2 (5 bases each). DNA of the CDR3: TGTGCCAGCAGCTTAGTCGGGACCACAGCAGATACGCAGTATTTT. Its protein is CASSLVGTTADTQYF.